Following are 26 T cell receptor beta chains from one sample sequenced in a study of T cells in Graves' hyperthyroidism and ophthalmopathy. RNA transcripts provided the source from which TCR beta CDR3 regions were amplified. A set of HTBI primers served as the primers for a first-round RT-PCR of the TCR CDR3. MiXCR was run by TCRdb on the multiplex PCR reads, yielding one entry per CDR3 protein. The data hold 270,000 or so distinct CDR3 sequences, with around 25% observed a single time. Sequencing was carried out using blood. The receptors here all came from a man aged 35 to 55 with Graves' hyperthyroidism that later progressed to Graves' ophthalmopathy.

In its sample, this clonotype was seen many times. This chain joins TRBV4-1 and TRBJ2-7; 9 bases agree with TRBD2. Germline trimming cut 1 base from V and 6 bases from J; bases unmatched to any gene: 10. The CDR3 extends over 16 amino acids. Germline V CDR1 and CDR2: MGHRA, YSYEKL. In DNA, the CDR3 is TGCGCCAGCAGCCAAGGAGGGGCTAGCGGGATGCGCGAGCAGTACTTC. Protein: CASSQGGASGMREQYF.

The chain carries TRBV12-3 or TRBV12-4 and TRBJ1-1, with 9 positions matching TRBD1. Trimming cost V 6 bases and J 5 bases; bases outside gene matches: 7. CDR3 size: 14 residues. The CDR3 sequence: CASSPQGALTEAFF. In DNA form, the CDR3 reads TGTGCCAGCAGCCCACAGGGGGCGCTTACTGAAGCTTTCTTT.

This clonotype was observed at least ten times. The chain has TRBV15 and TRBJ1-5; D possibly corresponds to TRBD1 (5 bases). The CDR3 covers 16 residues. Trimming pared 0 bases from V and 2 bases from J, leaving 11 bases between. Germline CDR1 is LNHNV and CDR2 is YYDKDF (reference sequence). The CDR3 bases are TGTGCCACCAGCAGAGATAAGGGGTCGGGCAATCAGCCCCAGCATTTT. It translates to CATSRDKGSGNQPQHF.

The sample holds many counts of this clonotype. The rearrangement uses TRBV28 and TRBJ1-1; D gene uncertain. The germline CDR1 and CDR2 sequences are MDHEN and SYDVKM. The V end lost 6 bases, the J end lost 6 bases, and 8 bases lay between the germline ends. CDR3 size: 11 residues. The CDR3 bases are TGTGCCAGCAGCCAGACTTCTGAAGCTTTCTTT. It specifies CASSQTSEAFF.

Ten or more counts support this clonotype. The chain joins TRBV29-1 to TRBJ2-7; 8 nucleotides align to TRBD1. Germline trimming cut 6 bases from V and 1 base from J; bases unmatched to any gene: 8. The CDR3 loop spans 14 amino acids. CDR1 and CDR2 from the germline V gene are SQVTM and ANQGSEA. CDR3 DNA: TGCAGCGTCGCGGGAAGGACAGGGTCCTACGAGCAGTACTTC. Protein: CSVAGRTGSYEQYF.

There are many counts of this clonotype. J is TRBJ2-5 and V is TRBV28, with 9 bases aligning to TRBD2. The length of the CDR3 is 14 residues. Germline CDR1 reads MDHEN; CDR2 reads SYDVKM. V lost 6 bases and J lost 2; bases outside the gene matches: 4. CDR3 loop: CASRGSGRQETQYF. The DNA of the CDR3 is TGTGCCAGCAGAGGGAGCGGGAGGCAAGAGACCCAGTACTTC.

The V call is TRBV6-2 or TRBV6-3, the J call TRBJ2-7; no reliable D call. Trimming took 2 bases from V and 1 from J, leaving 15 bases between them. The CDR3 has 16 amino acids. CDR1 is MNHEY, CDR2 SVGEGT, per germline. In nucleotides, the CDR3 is TGTGCCAGCAGTTACATGGATGGCTACATTTCCTACGAGCAGTACTTC. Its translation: CASSYMDGYISYEQYF.

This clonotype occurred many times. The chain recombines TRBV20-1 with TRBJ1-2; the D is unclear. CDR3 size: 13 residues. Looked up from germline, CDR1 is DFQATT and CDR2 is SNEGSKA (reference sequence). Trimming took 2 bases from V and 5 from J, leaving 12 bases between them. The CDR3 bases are TGCAGTGCTAGAATGGGGATTGGGTATGGCTACACCTTC. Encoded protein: CSARMGIGYGYTF.

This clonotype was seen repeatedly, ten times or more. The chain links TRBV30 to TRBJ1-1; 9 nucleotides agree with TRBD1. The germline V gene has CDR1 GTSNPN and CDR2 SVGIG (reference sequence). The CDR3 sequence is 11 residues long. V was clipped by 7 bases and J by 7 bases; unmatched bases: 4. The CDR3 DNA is TGTGCCTCACAGGGGGCAGGTGAAGCTTTCTTT. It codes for CASQGAGEAFF.

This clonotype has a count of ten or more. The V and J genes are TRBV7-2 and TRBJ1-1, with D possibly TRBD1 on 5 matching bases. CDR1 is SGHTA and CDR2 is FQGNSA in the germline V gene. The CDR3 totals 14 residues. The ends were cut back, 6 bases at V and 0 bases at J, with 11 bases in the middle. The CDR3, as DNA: TGTGCCAGCAGTTTAACGACAGTGAACACTGAAGCTTTCTTT. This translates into CASSLTTVNTEAFF.

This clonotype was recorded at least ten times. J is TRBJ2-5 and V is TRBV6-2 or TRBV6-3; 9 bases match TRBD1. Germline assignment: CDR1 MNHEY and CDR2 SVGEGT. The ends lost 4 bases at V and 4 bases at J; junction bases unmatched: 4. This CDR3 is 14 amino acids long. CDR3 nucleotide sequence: TGTGCCAGCAGTTGGGACAGGGCCCTAGAGACCCAGTACTTC. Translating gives CASSWDRALETQYF.

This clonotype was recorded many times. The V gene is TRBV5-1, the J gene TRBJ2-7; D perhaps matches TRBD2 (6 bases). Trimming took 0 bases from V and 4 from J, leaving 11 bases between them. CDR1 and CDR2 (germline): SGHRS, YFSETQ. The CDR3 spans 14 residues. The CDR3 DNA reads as TGCGCCAGCAGCTTGGCGGGGGTTGTATACGAGCAGTACTTC. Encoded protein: CASSLAGVVYEQYF.

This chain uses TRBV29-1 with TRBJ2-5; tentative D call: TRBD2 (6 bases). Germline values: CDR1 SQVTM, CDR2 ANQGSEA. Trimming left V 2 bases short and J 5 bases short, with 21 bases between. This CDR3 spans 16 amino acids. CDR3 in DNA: TGCAGCGTTGAACCTTGGCGGGGTCAGGCGAAGGAGACCCAGTACTTC. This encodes CSVEPWRGQAKETQYF.

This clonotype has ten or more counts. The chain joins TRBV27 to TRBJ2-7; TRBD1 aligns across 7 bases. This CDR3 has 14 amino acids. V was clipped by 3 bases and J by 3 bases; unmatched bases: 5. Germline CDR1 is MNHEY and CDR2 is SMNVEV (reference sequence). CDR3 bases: TGTGCCAGCAGTTTTGACAGGGCCCTCTACGAGCAGTACTTC. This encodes CASSFDRALYEQYF.

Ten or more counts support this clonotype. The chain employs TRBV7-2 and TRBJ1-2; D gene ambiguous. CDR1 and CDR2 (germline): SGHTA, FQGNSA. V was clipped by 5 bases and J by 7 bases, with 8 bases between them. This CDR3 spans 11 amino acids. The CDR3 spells CASSPRPGYTF. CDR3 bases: TGTGCCAGCAGCCCGAGGCCTGGCTACACCTTC.

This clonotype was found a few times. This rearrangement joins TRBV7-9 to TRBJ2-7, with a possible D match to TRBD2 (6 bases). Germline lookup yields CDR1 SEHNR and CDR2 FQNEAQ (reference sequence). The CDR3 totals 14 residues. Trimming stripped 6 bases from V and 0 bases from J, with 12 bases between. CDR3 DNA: TGTGCCAGCAGGGAAGCGGGTAGCTCCTACGAGCAGTACTTC. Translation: CASREAGSSYEQYF.

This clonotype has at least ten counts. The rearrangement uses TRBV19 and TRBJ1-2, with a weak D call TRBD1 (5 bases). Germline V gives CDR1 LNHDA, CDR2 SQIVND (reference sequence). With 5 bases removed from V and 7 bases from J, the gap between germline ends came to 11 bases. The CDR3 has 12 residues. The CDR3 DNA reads TGTGCCAGTAGTTCAGGGAACGGTGGCTACACCTTC. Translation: CASSSGNGGYTF.

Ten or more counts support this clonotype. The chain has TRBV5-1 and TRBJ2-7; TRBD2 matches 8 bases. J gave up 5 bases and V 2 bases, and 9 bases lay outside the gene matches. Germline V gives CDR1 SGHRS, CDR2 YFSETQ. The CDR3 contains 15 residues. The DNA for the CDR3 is TGCGCCAGCAGCTTTAGAGCGGGAGAACCCCACGAGCAGTACTTC. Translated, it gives CASSFRAGEPHEQYF.

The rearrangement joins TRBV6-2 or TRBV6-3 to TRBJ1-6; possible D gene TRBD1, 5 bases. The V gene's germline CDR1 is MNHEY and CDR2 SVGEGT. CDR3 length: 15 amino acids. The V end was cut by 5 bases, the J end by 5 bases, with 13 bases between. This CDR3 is CASSLYGTHNSPLHF. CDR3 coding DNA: TGTGCCAGCAGTCTTTACGGGACGCATAATTCACCCCTCCACTTT.

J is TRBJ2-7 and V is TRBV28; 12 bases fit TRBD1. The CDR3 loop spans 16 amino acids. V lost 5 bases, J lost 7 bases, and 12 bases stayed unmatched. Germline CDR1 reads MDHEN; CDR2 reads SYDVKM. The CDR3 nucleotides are TGTGCCAGCAGTCCCGGGACAGGGGGCGGAATGGGGGAGCAGTACTTC. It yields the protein CASSPGTGGGMGEQYF.

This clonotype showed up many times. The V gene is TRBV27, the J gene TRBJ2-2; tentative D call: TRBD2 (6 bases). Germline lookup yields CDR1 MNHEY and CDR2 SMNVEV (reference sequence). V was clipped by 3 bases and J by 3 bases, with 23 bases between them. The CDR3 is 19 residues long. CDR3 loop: CASSFEGKRKGGDTGELFF. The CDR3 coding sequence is TGTGCCAGCAGTTTTGAGGGGAAGAGGAAGGGAGGAGACACCGGGGAGCTGTTTTTT.

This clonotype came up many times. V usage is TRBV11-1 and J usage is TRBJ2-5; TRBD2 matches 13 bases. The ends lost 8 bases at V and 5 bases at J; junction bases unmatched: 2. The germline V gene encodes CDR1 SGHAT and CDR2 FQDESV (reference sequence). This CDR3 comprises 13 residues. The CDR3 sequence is CASGLAGVETQYF. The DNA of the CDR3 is TGTGCCAGCGGACTAGCGGGAGTCGAGACCCAGTACTTC.

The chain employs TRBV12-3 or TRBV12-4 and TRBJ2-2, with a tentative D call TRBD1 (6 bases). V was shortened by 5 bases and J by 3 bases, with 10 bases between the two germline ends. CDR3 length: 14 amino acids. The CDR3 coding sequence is TGTGCCAGCAGTCACTACAGGGACACCGGGGAGCTGTTTTTT. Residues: CASSHYRDTGELFF.

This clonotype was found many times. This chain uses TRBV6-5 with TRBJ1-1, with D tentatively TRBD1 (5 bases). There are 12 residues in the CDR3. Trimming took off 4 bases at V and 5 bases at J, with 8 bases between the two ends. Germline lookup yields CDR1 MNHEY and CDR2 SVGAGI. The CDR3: CASSWGGTEAFF. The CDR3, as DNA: TGTGCCAGCAGTTGGGGGGGAACTGAAGCTTTCTTT.

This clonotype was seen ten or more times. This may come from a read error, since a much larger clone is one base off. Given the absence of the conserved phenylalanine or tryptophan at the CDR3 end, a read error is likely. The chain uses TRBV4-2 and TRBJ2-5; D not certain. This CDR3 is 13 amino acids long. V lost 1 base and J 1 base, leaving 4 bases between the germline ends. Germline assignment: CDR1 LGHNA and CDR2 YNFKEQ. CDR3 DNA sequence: TGTGCCAGCAGCCAAGTCGGCCAAGAGACCCAGTACCTC. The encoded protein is CASSQVGQETQYL.

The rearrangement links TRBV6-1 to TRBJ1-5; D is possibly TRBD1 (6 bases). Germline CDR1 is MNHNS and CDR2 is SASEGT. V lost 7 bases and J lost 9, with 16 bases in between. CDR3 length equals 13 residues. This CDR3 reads CASNRDGLAPQHF. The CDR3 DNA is TGTGCCAGCAACAGGGACGGCCTCGCGCCCCAGCATTTT.